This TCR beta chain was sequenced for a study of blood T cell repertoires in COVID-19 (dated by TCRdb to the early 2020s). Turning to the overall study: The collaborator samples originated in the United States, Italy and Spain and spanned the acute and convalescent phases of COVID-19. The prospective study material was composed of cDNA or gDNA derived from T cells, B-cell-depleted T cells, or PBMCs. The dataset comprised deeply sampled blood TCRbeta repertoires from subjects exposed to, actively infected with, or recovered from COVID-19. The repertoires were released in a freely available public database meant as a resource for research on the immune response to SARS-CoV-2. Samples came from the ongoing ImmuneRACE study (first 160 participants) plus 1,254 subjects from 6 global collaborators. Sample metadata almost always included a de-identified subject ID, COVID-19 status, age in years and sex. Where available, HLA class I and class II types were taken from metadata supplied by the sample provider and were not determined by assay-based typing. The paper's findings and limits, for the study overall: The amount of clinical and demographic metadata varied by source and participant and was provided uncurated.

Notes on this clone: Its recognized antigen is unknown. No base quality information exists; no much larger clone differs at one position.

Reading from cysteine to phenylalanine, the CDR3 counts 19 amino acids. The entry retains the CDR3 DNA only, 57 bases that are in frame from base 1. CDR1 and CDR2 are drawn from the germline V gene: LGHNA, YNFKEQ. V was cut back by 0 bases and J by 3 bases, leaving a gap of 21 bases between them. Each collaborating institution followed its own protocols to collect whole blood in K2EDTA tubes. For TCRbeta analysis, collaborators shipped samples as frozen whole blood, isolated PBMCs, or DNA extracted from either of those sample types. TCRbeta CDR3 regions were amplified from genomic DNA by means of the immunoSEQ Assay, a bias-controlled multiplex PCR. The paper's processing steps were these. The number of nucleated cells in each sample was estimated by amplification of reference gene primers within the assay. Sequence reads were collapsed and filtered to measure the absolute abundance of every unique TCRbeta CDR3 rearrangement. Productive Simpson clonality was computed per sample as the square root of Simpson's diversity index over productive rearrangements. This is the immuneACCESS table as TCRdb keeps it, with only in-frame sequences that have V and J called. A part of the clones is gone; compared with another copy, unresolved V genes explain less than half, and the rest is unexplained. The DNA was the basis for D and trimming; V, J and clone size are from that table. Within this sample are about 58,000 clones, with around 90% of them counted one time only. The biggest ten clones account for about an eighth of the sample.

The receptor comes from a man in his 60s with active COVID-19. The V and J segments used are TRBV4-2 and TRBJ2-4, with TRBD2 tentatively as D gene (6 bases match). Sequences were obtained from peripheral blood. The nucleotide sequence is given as TGTGCCAGCAGCCAAGATCCCGTTAGCCTTGCCGGGGGCAAAAACATTCAGTACTTC. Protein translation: CASSQDPVSLAGGKNIQYF.